A single T cell receptor beta chain is shown here with its context. This entry is derived from a study of blood T cell repertoires in COVID-19. Across the whole study: Italy, Spain and the United States were the sources of the convalescent and acute COVID-19 samples. T cells, B-cell-depleted T cells, or PBMCs provided the cDNA or gDNA that served as material.

The germline V and J ends were trimmed by 4 bases and 2 bases, with 15 bases remaining between them. The CDR3 length is 15 residues. Germline V lookup: CDR1 SGHVS, CDR2 FNYEAQ. How the authors handled the data: Reference gene primer amplification gave nucleated cell count estimates. Only in-frame clones appear in the TCRdb table, and some are missing; sequencing was by immunoSEQ multiplex PCR. V and J calls and clone size are those listed in that table; D and trimming were worked out from the DNA. The sample lists about 140,000 clones, 70% to 85% occurring once. The TCR was taken from a man aged 55 to 70 with active or convalescent COVID-19. Input material: peripheral blood. This sequence joins TRBV7-6 and TRBJ2-7; D not resolved. CDR3 DNA: TGTGCCAGCAGCTCGCAATCCGGAGACCCCTACGAGCAGTACTTC. Protein product: CASSSQSGDPYEQYF. Complete variable domain (other parts from reference TRBV7-6 and TRBJ2-7): GAGVSQSPRYKVTKRGQDVALRCDPISGHVSLYWYRQALGQGPEFLTYFNYEAQQDKSGLPNDRFSAERPEGSISTLTIQRTEQRDSAMYRCASSSQSGDPYEQYFGPGTRLTVT.